Listed here is a single T cell receptor (beta chain). Germline V gives CDR1 KGHDR, CDR2 SFDVKD. V was clipped by 8 bases and J by 2 bases; unmatched bases: 7. The CDR3 is 15 residues long. These data are taken from a study of blood T cell repertoires in COVID-19. Overall study context: Specimens from acute and convalescent COVID-19 originated in the United States, Italy and Spain. T cells, B-cell-depleted T cells, or PBMCs supplied cDNA or gDNA.

In the study's own analysis: Reference gene primers were amplified, and this amplification served to estimate nucleated cell counts. Here immunoSEQ multiplex PCR was the method, and the copy in TCRdb shows in-frame clones only, minus some. V and J calls and clone size are those listed in that table; D and trimming were worked out from the DNA. The profile shows some 100,000 clones, about nine tenths of them singletons. The clonotype originates from a man aged 50-59 years with acute or convalescent COVID-19. V and J are TRBV24-1 and TRBJ2-2, with 7 bases lining up with TRBD2. The material sequenced was peripheral blood. The CDR3, as DNA: TGTGCCACCAAATCATCTAGCGGAAACACCGGGGAGCTGTTTTTT. Protein: CATKSSSGNTGELFF.